The clone carrying this T cell receptor (beta chain) turned up a few times. Its specificity is not known. The CDR3 loop spans 15 amino acids. In germline, CDR1 is SGHTA, CDR2 FQGNSA. V was pared by 4 bases and J by 7 bases, with 14 bases between. Treatment here: approximately nine-day PBMC culture with coronavirus spike peptide pools or control peptides (ViraFEST assay). With fresh IL-2 medium, half the medium was replaced on days 3 and 7. An Oncomine TCR Beta short-read assay was used to sequence the DNA from cultured CD4+ T cells. Genomic DNA was isolated from CD4+ T cells that had been cultured. TCRdb re-derived calls from the PCR reads in MiXCR, one entry per CDR3 protein. The sample has 12,000 or so distinct CDR3 sequences, roughly 61% seen once. These data belong to a study of vaccination and CD4 T cells after COVID-19. General study findings and limits: Analysis of convalescent patients found that 304 of 307 vaccine-specific clones were spike mono-reactive. Recorded median SARS-CoV-2-reactive clonotype numbers increased from around 21 to 38 without reaching significance.

The clonotype comes from a human donor who had recovered from COVID-19. The material sequenced was CD4+ T cells from blood, cultured in vitro. The chain carries TRBV7-2 and TRBJ1-6, with D tentatively TRBD1 (5 bases). In DNA, the CDR3 is TGTGCCAGCAGCTATGGGACGGCCAGAAATTCACCCCTCCACTTT. It specifies CASSYGTARNSPLHF. The full variable domain, rest sourced from reference TRBV7-2 and TRBJ1-6, is GAGVSQSPSNKVTEKGKDVELRCDPISGHTALYWYRQSLGQGLEFLIYFQGNSAPDKSGLPSDRFSAERTGGSVSTLTIQRTQQEDSAVYLCASSYGTARNSPLHFGNGTRLTVT.